This TCR beta chain appears in the sequencing data of a study of blood T cell repertoires in COVID-19. About the study: From T cells, B-cell-depleted T cells, or PBMCs came the material, which was cDNA or gDNA.

Germline V gene sequence: CDR1 SGHAT, CDR2 FQNNGV. Trimming stripped 2 bases from V and 7 bases from J, with 11 bases between. The CDR3 extends over 14 amino acids. Living in 24 US areas, the participants were between roughly 18 and 95 years of age. Membership in each cohort depended on participant-reported clinical history. Original data processing: Reference gene primer amplification yielded estimated nucleated cell counts. Clones were sequenced by immunoSEQ multiplex PCR, and TCRdb holds only the in-frame ones, with some missing. V and J calls and clone size come straight from that table; D and trimming were deduced from the DNA. This sample yields approximately 250,000 clones, of which 88% are seen a single time; over 2% belongs to the top ten.

The genes are TRBV11-2 and TRBJ2-2, with TRBD2 as a possible D gene (6 bases). The receptor was derived from a woman aged 40 to 50 with acute COVID-19. The sequenced sample was PBMCs or T cells enriched from blood (not recorded which). The CDR3 nucleotides read TGTGCCAGCAGCTTAACGTGGGGAGGCGGGGAGCTGTTTTTT. This gives the protein CASSLTWGGGELFF.